This T cell receptor (beta chain) is drawn from a study of T cells in Graves' hyperthyroidism and ophthalmopathy. TCR beta CDR3 region amplification was performed from RNA transcripts. Primed by the HTBI set, a first-round RT-PCR was run on the TCR CDR3. TCRdb called the multiplex PCR reads again in MiXCR, with one record for every CDR3 protein. The sample gives some 600,000 distinct CDR3 sequences, around 14% of which show up once; almost 6% is in the top ten. Germline CDR1 and CDR2: DFQATT and SNEGSKA (reference sequence). V was pared by 5 bases and J by 4 bases, with 14 bases between. The CDR3 runs to 13 residues. Notes on this clonotype: Given a much more abundant clone one base away, this may be a read error.

The origin of this receptor is a woman between 25 and 40 years old with Graves' hyperthyroidism that later progressed to Graves' ophthalmopathy. The genes are TRBV20-1 and TRBJ1-1, with D perhaps TRBD1 (5 bases). Source material: blood. CDR3 sequence reads: CSAGGDLSTEAFF. The CDR3 DNA sequence: TGCAGTGCTGGGGGGGACTTGAGCACTGAAGCTTTCTTT.